This T cell receptor beta chain was sequenced in a study of blood T cell repertoires in COVID-19. Background on the study: Italy, Spain and the United States were the sources of the convalescent and acute COVID-19 samples. PBMCs, B-cell-depleted T cells, or T cells were the source of the cDNA or gDNA that made up the material.

Enrollment of patients from Seattle took place during active infection, with longitudinal follow-up. Original analysis: The authors estimated nucleated cell counts from reference gene primer amplification. Method: immunoSEQ multiplex PCR; TCRdb's copy keeps in-frame clones and lacks some. V and J calls and clone size are those listed in that table; D and trimming were worked out from the DNA. The sample has about 210,000 clones, 82% seen once. Sequenced material: peripheral blood. The source is a woman aged 60-75 years with COVID-19, enrolled during active disease.

Here the CDR3 DNA reads TGTGCCAGTAGTCCCAACTTCCCGGATCAGCCCCAGCATTTT. Amino acid sequence: CASSPNFPDQPQHF. V is TRBV19 and J is TRBJ1-5; D gene uncertain. Trimming pared 5 bases from V and 5 bases from J, leaving 13 bases between. Germline values: CDR1 LNHDA, CDR2 SQIVND (reference sequence). This CDR3 region has 14 residues.